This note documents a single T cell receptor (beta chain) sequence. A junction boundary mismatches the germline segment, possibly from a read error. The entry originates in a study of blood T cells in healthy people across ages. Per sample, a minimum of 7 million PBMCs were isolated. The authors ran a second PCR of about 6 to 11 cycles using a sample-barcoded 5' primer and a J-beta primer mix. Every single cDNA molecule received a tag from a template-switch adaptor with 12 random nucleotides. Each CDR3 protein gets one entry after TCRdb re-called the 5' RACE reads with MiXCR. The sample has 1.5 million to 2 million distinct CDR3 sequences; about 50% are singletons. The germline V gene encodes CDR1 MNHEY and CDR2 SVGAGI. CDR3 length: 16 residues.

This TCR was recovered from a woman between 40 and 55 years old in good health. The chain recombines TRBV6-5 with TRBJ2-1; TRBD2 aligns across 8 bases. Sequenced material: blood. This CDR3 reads CASSLTRGGSNNEQFF. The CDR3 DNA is TGTGCCAGCAGCCTAACCCGGGGGGGCTCCAACAATGAGCAGTTCTTC.